This T cell receptor (beta chain) was obtained from a study of cytomegalovirus exposure and HLA in healthy donors. General study points: Both high specificity and high sensitivity reportedly marked the classifier's diagnosis of cytomegalovirus status. Associated with cytomegalovirus, according to the listing, were some 150 TCR beta chains.

Among the 120 subjects of the validation cohort, separate from the roughly 670-subject first cohort, were the donors. The table came from immunoSEQ multiplex PCR; TCRdb's copy has only in-frame clones and leaves some out. The sample gives tens of thousands of clones, 89% of which show up once; around 1.2% is in the top ten. As to this clone: Its antigen is as yet unknown.

Trimming removed 1 base at V and 2 bases at J, with 7 bases between. This CDR3 region has 14 residues. Germline V lookup: CDR1 SGHRS, CDR2 YFSETQ. The clonotype comes from a woman aged 18-29 years in good health and CMV-seronegative. The J gene is TRBJ1-3, the V gene TRBV5-1, with a weak D call TRBD1 (6 bases). The specimen sequenced was PBMCs. CDR3 nucleotides: TGCGCCAGCAGCTTGACAGGGACTGGAAACACCATATATTTT. Translation: CASSLTGTGNTIYF.